The 23 T cell receptor beta chains listed next were all sequenced from one sample in a study of blood T cell repertoires in COVID-19. Only in-frame clones appear in the TCRdb table, and some are missing; sequencing was by immunoSEQ multiplex PCR. The top ten hold approximately 5.3% of the sample, which has a few hundred thousand clones, around nine tenths seen once. Input material: peripheral blood. The receptors stem from a woman aged 55 to 70 with COVID-19, enrolled during active disease.

The CDR3, as DNA: TGTGCCAGCTGGACTAGCGGTTACAATGAGCAGTTCTTC. Its protein is CASWTSGYNEQFF. This chain uses TRBV2 with TRBJ2-1; 10 nucleotides match TRBD2. V trimming: 8 bases; J trimming: 4 bases; junction bases outside the gene matches: 2. Germline lookup yields CDR1 SNHLY and CDR2 FYNNEI. The CDR3 extends over 13 amino acids.

The chain uses TRBV4-3 and TRBJ1-6; TRBD1 agrees at 11 bases. This CDR3 has 15 residues. Trimming at V came to 5 bases and at J to 3 bases, leaving 0 bases not matched to a gene. The germline gives CDR1 LGHNA, CDR2 YSLEER. The CDR3 loop reads CASSGTGGYNSPLHF. The CDR3, as DNA: TGCGCCAGCAGCGGGACAGGGGGCTATAATTCACCCCTCCACTTT.

This clone was picked up a small number of times. The chain uses TRBV15 and TRBJ2-3; no clear D gene. This CDR3 comprises 17 residues. In germline, CDR1 is LNHNV, CDR2 YYDKDF (reference sequence). The ends were cut back, 2 bases at V and 2 bases at J, with 17 bases in the middle. The CDR3 sequence is CATSRTANVEVTDTQYF. Written as DNA, the CDR3 is TGTGCCACCAGCAGAACAGCTAACGTAGAAGTCACAGATACGCAGTATTTT.

This rearrangement joins TRBV5-4 to TRBJ2-1, with a possible D match to TRBD2 (6 bases). The CDR3 is 16 amino acids. The germline V gene encodes CDR1 SGHNT and CDR2 YYREEE (reference sequence). V lost 0 bases and J lost 8, with 18 bases in between. DNA of the CDR3: TGTGCCAGCAGCTTGGCCGGGCTGGGGGGTATGTATGAGCAGTTCTTC. Translating gives CASSLAGLGGMYEQFF.

The V call is TRBV19, the J call TRBJ1-6; 8 bases are a match to TRBD1. V lost 5 bases and J lost 10; bases outside the gene matches: 7. Germline values: CDR1 LNHDA, CDR2 SQIVND (reference sequence). CDR3 length: 14 amino acids. CDR3 in DNA: TGTGCCAGTAGTGCCGACAGGGGAGGATCACCCCTCCACTTT. Protein product: CASSADRGGSPLHF.

Points on this clone: Other nucleotide sequences in the sample specify the same CDR3. The rearrangement links TRBV28 to TRBJ1-2; a weak D match, TRBD1 (5 bases). There are 13 residues in the CDR3. Germline-derived CDR1 and CDR2 are MDHEN and SYDVKM. Trimming stripped 3 bases from V and 2 bases from J, with 7 bases between. The CDR3 DNA sequence: TGTGCCAGCAGTTTGACAGTCAACTATGGCTACACCTTC. Amino acids: CASSLTVNYGYTF.

The chain uses TRBV3-1 (or the pseudogene TRBV3-2) and TRBJ2-2; TRBD1 matches at 9 bases. The germline CDR1 and CDR2 sequences are LGHDT and YNNKEL (reference sequence). V was pared by 3 bases and J by 2 bases, with 10 bases of the junction left unmatched. This CDR3 comprises 18 residues. The CDR3 sequence: CASSQDGQGFANTGELFF. CDR3 DNA: TGTGCCAGCAGCCAGGATGGACAGGGGTTCGCTAACACCGGGGAGCTGTTTTTT.

The V call is TRBV11-2, the J call TRBJ2-1; TRBD1 aligns across 7 bases. Unmatched junction bases numbered 8, after V lost 6 bases and J lost 3 bases. Germline V gene lookup returns CDR1 SGHAT and CDR2 FQNNGV. This CDR3 is built from 15 residues. CDR3 DNA sequence: TGTGCCAGCAGATCCTGGGACAGTAACTACAATGAGCAGTTCTTC. Its translation is CASRSWDSNYNEQFF.

The chain has TRBV19 and TRBJ2-5; TRBD2 aligns across 7 bases. Germline V lookup: CDR1 LNHDA, CDR2 SQIVND (reference sequence). This CDR3 comprises 17 residues. Germline trimming cut 2 bases from V and 5 bases from J; bases unmatched to any gene: 14. The CDR3 region has the DNA TGTGCCAGTAGTATATTCCGGGAGGCAGGGAGGGATGAGACCCAGTACTTC. Residues: CASSIFREAGRDETQYF.

This clone is a singleton in its sample. The chain links TRBV5-6 to TRBJ1-1, with TRBD1 as a possible D gene (5 bases). Germline assignment: CDR1 SGHDT and CDR2 YYEEEE. Deletions cut 0 bases from V and 4 bases from J, with 10 bases between. The CDR3 sequence is 14 residues long. CDR3 region: CASSLARAPTEAFF. The CDR3 DNA follows: TGTGCCAGCAGCTTGGCCAGGGCCCCCACTGAAGCTTTCTTT. The variable domain in full, completed from reference TRBV5-6 and TRBJ1-1, reads DAGVTQSPTHLIKTRGQQVTLRCSPKSGHDTVSWYQQALGQGPQFIFQYYEEEERQRGNFPDRFSGHQFPNYSSELNVNALLLGDSALYLCASSLARAPTEAFFGQGTRLTVV.

The V and J genes are TRBV28 and TRBJ1-1; 9 bases are a match to TRBD1. Looked up from germline, CDR1 is MDHEN and CDR2 is SYDVKM. Trimming cost V 6 bases and J 8 bases; bases outside gene matches: 1. The CDR3 length is 11 residues. In DNA, the CDR3 is TGTGCCAGCAGAGGGACAGGGGAAGCTTTCTTT. It specifies CASRGTGEAFF.

The chain couples TRBV28 to TRBJ1-5; perhaps TRBD1 as D (6 bases). The CDR3 has 12 residues. CDR1 is MDHEN, CDR2 SYDVKM, per germline. V was shortened by 6 bases and J by 6 bases, with 9 bases between the two germline ends. Here the CDR3 reads CASRRGGQPQHF. The CDR3 coding sequence is TGTGCCAGCAGGCGAGGGGGTCAGCCCCAGCATTTT.

CDR3 sequence: CASSQEGLEPYNEQFF. The CDR3 DNA is TGCGCCAGCAGCCAAGAGGGACTAGAGCCCTACAATGAGCAGTTCTTC. The chain links TRBV4-3 to TRBJ2-1; TRBD2 agrees at 8 bases. V was pared by 0 bases and J by 2 bases, with 3 bases of the junction left unmatched. The CDR3 loop spans 16 amino acids. Germline lookup yields CDR1 LGHNA and CDR2 YSLEER.

The chain uses TRBV5-4 and TRBJ2-5, with 8 bases lining up with TRBD2. The germline CDR1 and CDR2 sequences are SGHNT and YYREEE (reference sequence). J gave up 4 bases and V 0 bases, and 8 bases lay outside the gene matches. The length of the CDR3 is 16 residues. The CDR3 loop is CASSLERMAGGETQYF. The CDR3 DNA is TGTGCCAGCAGCTTGGAGCGGATGGCGGGGGGAGAGACCCAGTACTTC.

The CDR3, as DNA: TGTGCCAGCAGCTTGATCGGCGGGACCTCCTACAATGAGCAGTTCTTC. Protein product: CASSLIGGTSYNEQFF. The J gene is TRBJ2-1, the V gene TRBV5-6, with TRBD2 as a possible D gene (6 bases). The length of the CDR3 is 16 residues. Germline assignment: CDR1 SGHDT and CDR2 YYEEEE. Trimming took 1 base from V and 0 from J, leaving 11 bases between them.

This rearrangement joins TRBV19 to TRBJ2-1; 10 nucleotides match TRBD2. CDR1 and CDR2 from the germline V gene are LNHDA and SQIVND (reference sequence). This CDR3 spans 16 amino acids. With 9 bases clipped from V and 0 bases from J, the junction kept 8 bases outside the gene matches. The CDR3 nucleotides read TGTGCCAGCGGACGGACTAGCGGACCCTCCTACAATGAGCAGTTCTTC. This sequence encodes CASGRTSGPSYNEQFF.

The CDR3 spells CATSRDYRNYGYTF. The CDR3 nucleotides read TGTGCCACCAGCAGAGATTACAGGAACTATGGCTACACCTTC. The rearrangement uses TRBV15 and TRBJ1-2, with D possibly matching TRBD1 (5 bases). The germline V and J ends were trimmed by 0 bases and 2 bases, with 7 bases remaining between them. This CDR3 is built from 14 residues. Germline CDR1 is LNHNV and CDR2 is YYDKDF (reference sequence).

V usage is TRBV7-9 and J usage is TRBJ1-1, with D possibly matching TRBD1 (6 bases). Germline-derived CDR1 and CDR2 are SEHNR and FQNEAQ (reference sequence). V shed 4 bases and J shed 4 bases, with 19 bases lying between them. This CDR3 has 16 residues. The CDR3 nucleotides read TGTGCCAGCAGCTCCAATCGTTGGGGGCCGGGCACTGAAGCTTTCTTT. Its protein product is CASSSNRWGPGTEAFF.

This chain links TRBV3-1 (or the pseudogene TRBV3-2) with TRBJ1-1; 8 bases agree with TRBD1. CDR3 length equals 14 residues. V gave up 1 base and J gave up 11 bases; unmatched junction bases: 9. Germline V gene data show CDR1 as LGHDT and CDR2 as YNNKEL (reference sequence). This chain's CDR3 is CASSQGAGGFTAFF. The CDR3 bases are TGTGCCAGCAGCCAAGGTGCAGGGGGCTTCACGGCTTTCTTT.

The V gene is TRBV15, the J gene TRBJ2-1, with D tentatively TRBD1 (5 bases). The CDR3 loop spans 16 amino acids. CDR1 is LNHNV, CDR2 YYDKDF, per germline (reference sequence). V was shortened by 4 bases and J by 0 bases, with 13 bases between the two germline ends. Here the CDR3 reads CATSNYGQGSYNEQFF. The CDR3 DNA reads as TGTGCCACCAGCAACTATGGGCAGGGCTCCTACAATGAGCAGTTCTTC.

The chain is built from TRBV20-1 and TRBJ1-4; tentatively, D is TRBD1 (6 bases). Per the germline V gene, CDR1 is DFQATT and CDR2 is SNEGSKA (reference sequence). This CDR3 contains 14 residues. V lost 3 bases and J lost 7, with 15 bases in between. The CDR3 nucleotides are TGCAGTGCTAGTACCCAAACAGGGATTGAAAAACTGTTTTTT. Protein sequence: CSASTQTGIEKLFF.

In its sample, this clone was seen once. The chain recombines TRBV28 with TRBJ2-1, with TRBD1 identical over 9 bases. In germline, CDR1 is MDHEN, CDR2 SYDVKM. After removal of 1 base from V and 7 bases from J, the junction contained 8 bases not matched to a gene. The CDR3 covers 16 residues. CDR3 sequence reads: CASSLFEGQGRNEQFF. Written as DNA, the CDR3 is TGTGCCAGCAGTTTATTTGAGGGACAGGGTAGGAATGAGCAGTTCTTC.

The sample holds one count of this clone. The V and J genes are TRBV5-1 and TRBJ1-1, with TRBD1 identical over 7 bases. Germline V gene sequence: CDR1 SGHRS, CDR2 YFSETQ. CDR3 length: 13 amino acids. V lost 4 bases to trimming and J lost 2 bases; unmatched junction nucleotides: 2. The CDR3 loop is CASSGGGNTEAFF. Written as DNA, the CDR3 is TGCGCCAGCAGCGGAGGGGGCAACACTGAAGCTTTCTTT.